The 8 T cell receptor beta chains below were found in one sample sequenced in a study of T cells in Graves' hyperthyroidism and ophthalmopathy. The source material, RNA transcripts, was used to amplify TCR beta CDR3 regions. HTBI primers were employed in a first-round RT-PCR of the TCR CDR3. TCRdb analysed the multiplex PCR reads with MiXCR anew, one entry per CDR3 protein. This sample has roughly 660,000 distinct CDR3 sequences, with 17% found just once. Material: blood. All receptors come from a man aged 45 to 65 with Graves' hyperthyroidism.

This clonotype was picked up a small number of times. This chain uses TRBV9 with TRBJ2-3; D is unresolved. CDR1 SGDLS and CDR2 YYNGEE come from the germline V gene. The CDR3 is made up of 18 amino acids. The ends were cut back, 4 bases at V and 1 base at J, with 22 bases in the middle. CDR3 protein: CASSSRALIGLGTDTQYF. CDR3 nucleotide sequence: TGTGCCAGCAGCTCTAGAGCCCTCATAGGGTTAGGCACAGATACGCAGTATTTT.

This clonotype was seen a few times. The rearrangement joins TRBV10-2 to TRBJ2-1; weak D call: TRBD2 (6 bases). Germline CDR1 WSHSY, CDR2 SAAADI. Trimming took off 5 bases at V and 3 bases at J, with 14 bases between the two ends. The CDR3 runs 15 residues. For the CDR3, the DNA is TGCGCCAGCAGTCAGGGACTCATCTTCTACAATGAGCAGTTCTTC. This gives the protein CASSQGLIFYNEQFF.

This clonotype was detected a few times. The rearrangement uses TRBV9 and TRBJ2-1; D possibly corresponds to TRBD2 (6 bases). The CDR3 is 15 amino acids. Germline V gives CDR1 SGDLS, CDR2 YYNGEE. The germline V and J ends were trimmed by 4 bases and 10 bases, with 21 bases remaining between them. CDR3 in DNA: TGTGCCAGCAGCCCCCCGGAGCGAGCCGCGGGGGAGCAGTTCTTC. As protein: CASSPPERAAGEQFF.

This clonotype has ten or more counts. This sequence joins TRBV6-1 and TRBJ1-4, with D unclear. The CDR3 runs to 17 residues. V was pared by 0 bases and J by 0 bases, with 11 bases between. Germline CDR1 and CDR2: MNHNS and SASEGT. The CDR3 spells CASSEALAGATNEKLFF. The CDR3 nucleotides read TGTGCCAGCAGTGAAGCGCTGGCGGGTGCAACTAATGAAAAACTGTTTTTT.

This clonotype was counted many times. The chain recombines TRBV30 with TRBJ1-5, with 7 bases that match TRBD1. The CDR3 loop spans 14 amino acids. Germline lookup yields CDR1 GTSNPN and CDR2 SVGIG (reference sequence). The J segment lost 3 bases and the V segment lost 5 bases, leaving 7 bases of the junction unmatched. The CDR3: CAWDRDSLNQPQHF. CDR3 bases: TGTGCCTGGGACCGGGACAGCCTCAATCAGCCCCAGCATTTT.

In its sample, this clonotype was seen a few times. CDR3 nucleotide sequence: TGTGCCAGCAGTTACTCGGGCAGGGGGAAAGGAAAACTGTTTTTT. Protein sequence: CASSYSGRGKGKLFF. The J gene is TRBJ1-4, the V gene TRBV6-2 or TRBV6-3, with TRBD1 identical over 7 bases. The CDR3 length is 15 residues. The V gene end was trimmed by 0 bases and the J gene end by 10 bases; junction bases not matched to a gene: 8. Germline loops: CDR1 MNHEY, CDR2 SVGEGT.

V is TRBV11-2 and J is TRBJ2-3; 10 nucleotides align to TRBD2. J lost 9 bases, V lost 4 bases, and 16 bases had no gene match. CDR1 is SGHAT and CDR2 is FQNNGV in the germline V gene. This CDR3 is built from 17 residues. CDR3 nucleotides: TGTGCCAGCAGCTCACCCCGGACTAGCGGTTCCTCCGTGACGCAGTATTTT. It translates to CASSSPRTSGSSVTQYF.

This clonotype was observed at least ten times. The chain couples TRBV28 to TRBJ2-3, with D perhaps TRBD2 (5 bases). The length of the CDR3 is 14 residues. Deletions cut 6 bases from V and 0 bases from J, with 10 bases between. Germline V CDR1 and CDR2: MDHEN, SYDVKM. This CDR3 reads CASSWRTSTDTQYF. Here the CDR3 DNA reads TGTGCCAGCAGCTGGAGGACCAGCACAGATACGCAGTATTTT.